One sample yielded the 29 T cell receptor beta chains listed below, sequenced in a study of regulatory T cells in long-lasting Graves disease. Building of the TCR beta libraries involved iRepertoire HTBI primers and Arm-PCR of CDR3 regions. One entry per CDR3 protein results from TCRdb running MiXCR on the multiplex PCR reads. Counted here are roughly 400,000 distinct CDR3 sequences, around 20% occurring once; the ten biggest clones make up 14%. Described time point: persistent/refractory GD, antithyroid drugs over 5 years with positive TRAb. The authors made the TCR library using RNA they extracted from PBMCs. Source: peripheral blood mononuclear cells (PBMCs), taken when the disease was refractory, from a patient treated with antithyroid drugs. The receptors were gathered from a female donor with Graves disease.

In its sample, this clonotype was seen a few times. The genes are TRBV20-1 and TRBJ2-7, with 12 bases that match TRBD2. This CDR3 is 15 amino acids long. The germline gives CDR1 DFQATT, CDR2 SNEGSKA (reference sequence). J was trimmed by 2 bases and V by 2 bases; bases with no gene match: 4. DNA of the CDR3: TGCAGTGCTAGATCCCGGACTAGCGGGACCTACGAGCAGTACTTC. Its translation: CSARSRTSGTYEQYF.

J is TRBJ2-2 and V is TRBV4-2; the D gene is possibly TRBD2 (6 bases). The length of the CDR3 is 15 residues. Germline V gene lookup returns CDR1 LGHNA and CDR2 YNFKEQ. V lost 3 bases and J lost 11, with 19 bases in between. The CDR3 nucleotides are TGTGCCAGCAGCCATCCCCGGGGGAGTTTCCTCGAGCTGTTTTTT. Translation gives CASSHPRGSFLELFF.

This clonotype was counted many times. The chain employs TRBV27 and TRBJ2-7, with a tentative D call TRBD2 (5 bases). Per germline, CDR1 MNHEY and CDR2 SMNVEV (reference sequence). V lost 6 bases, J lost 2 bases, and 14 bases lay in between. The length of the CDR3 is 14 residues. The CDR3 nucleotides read TGTGCCAGCAGCTTAGAGGGTGGAACCTACGAGCAGTACTTC. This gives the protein CASSLEGGTYEQYF.

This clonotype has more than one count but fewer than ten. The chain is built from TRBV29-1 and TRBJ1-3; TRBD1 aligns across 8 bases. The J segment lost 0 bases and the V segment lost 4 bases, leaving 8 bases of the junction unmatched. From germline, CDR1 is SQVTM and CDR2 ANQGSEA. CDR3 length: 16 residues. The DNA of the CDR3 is TGCAGCGTTGCCCCGGGACAGGCTTACTCTGGAAACACCATATATTTT. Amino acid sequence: CSVAPGQAYSGNTIYF.

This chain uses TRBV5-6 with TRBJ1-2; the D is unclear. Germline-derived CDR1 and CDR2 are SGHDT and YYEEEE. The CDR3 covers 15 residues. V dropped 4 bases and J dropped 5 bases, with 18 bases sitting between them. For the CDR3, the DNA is TGTGCCAGCAGCCGAGGACCTTCGAGGCTTTATGGCTACACCTTC. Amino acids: CASSRGPSRLYGYTF.

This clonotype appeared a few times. CDR3 DNA sequence: TGCGCCAGCAGAGACAGGAACACCGGGGAGCTGTTTTTT. Encoded protein: CASRDRNTGELFF. This chain uses TRBV5-1 with TRBJ2-2; tentatively, D is TRBD1 (5 bases). Germline values: CDR1 SGHRS, CDR2 YFSETQ. The CDR3 runs to 13 residues. Between the trimmed V and J ends, which lost 5 bases and 1 base, there was a span of 6 bases.

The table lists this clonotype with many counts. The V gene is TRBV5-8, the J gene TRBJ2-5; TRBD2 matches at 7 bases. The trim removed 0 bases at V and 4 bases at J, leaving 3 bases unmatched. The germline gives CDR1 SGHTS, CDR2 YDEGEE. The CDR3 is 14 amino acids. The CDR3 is CASSLVASGETQYF. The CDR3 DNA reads TGTGCCAGCAGCTTGGTCGCTAGCGGAGAGACCCAGTACTTC.

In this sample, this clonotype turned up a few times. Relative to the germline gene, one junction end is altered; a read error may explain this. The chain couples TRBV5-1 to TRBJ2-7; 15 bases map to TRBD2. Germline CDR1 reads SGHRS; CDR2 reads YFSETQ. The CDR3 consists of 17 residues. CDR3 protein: CASSLKRTSGRAYEQYF. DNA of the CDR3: TGTGCCAGCAGCTTGAAAAGGACTAGCGGGAGGGCCTATGAGCAGTACTTC.

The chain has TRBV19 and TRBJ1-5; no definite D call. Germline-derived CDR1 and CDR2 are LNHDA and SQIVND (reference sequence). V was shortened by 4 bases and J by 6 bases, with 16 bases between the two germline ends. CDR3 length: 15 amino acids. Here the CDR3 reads CASSTSDGIPQPQHF. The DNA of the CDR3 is TGTGCCAGTAGTACCAGTGACGGGATCCCTCAGCCCCAGCATTTT.

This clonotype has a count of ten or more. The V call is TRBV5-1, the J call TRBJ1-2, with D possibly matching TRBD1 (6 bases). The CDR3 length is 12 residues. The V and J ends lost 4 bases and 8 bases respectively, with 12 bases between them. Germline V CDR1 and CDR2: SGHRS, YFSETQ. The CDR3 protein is CASSAVQGGYTF. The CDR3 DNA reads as TGCGCCAGCAGCGCCGTACAGGGAGGCTACACCTTC. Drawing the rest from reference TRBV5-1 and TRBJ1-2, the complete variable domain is KAGVTQTPRYLIKTRGQQVTLSCSPISGHRSVSWYQQTPGQGLQFLFEYFSETQRNKGNFPGRFSGRQFSNSRSEMNVSTLELGDSALYLCASSAVQGGYTFGSGTRLTVV.

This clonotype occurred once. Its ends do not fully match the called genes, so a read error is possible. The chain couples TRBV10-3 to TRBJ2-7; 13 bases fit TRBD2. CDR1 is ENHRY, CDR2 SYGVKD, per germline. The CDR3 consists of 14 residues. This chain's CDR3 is CAISRTSGRQEQCF. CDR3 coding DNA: TGTGCCATCAGTAGGACTAGCGGGAGACAGGAGCAGTGCTTC.

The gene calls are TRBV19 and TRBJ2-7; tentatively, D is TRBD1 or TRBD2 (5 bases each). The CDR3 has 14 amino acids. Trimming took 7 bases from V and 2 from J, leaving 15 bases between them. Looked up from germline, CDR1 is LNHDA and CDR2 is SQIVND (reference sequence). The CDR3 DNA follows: TGTGCCAGTACTCCGGGACCCGATGCCTACGAGCAGTACTTC. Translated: CASTPGPDAYEQYF.

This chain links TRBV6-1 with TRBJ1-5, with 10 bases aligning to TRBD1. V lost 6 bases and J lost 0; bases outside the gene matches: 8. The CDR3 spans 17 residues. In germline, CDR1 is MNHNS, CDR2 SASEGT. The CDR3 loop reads CASRDRGMSRSNQPQHF. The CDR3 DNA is TGTGCCAGCAGGGACAGGGGGATGTCTCGTAGCAATCAGCCCCAGCATTTT.

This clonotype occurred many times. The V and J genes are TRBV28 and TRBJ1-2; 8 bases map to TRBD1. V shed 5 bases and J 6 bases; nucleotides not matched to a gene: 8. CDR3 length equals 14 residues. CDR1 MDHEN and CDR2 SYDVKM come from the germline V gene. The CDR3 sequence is CASSPTDRGDGYTF. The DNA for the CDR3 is TGTGCCAGCAGTCCTACCGACAGGGGTGATGGCTACACCTTC.

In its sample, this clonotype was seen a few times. In DNA form, the CDR3 reads TGTGCCAGCAGCAGGCAGTCCAGGCAGAACACTGAAGCTTTCTTT. This translates into CASSRQSRQNTEAFF. V usage is TRBV5-4 and J usage is TRBJ1-1; D remains unclear. This CDR3 contains 15 residues. Trimming took off 4 bases at V and 1 base at J, with 14 bases between the two ends. Germline CDR1 and CDR2: SGHNT and YYREEE (reference sequence).

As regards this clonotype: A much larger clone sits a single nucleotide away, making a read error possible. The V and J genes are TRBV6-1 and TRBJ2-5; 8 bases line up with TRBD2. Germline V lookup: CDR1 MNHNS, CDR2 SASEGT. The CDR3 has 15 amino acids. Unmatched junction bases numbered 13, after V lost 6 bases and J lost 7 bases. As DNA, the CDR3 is TGTGCCAGCAGCCCCGGGAGGGGGTCCTTTGGGACCCAGTACTTC. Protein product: CASSPGRGSFGTQYF.

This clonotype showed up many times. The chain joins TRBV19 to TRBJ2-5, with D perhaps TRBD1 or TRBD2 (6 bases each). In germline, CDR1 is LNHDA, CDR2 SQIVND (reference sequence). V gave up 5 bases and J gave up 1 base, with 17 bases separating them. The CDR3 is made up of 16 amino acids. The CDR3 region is CASSVVESGAQETQYF. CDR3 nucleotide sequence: TGTGCCAGTAGTGTGGTGGAGTCGGGGGCCCAAGAGACCCAGTACTTC.

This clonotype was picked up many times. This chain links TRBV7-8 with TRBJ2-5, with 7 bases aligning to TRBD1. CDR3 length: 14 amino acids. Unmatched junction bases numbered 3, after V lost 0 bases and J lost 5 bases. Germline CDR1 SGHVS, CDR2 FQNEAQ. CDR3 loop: CASSLARGRETQYF. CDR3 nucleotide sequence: TGTGCCAGCAGCTTAGCGAGGGGGCGGGAGACCCAGTACTTC. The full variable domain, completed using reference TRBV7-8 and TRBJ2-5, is GAGVSQSPRYKVAKRGQDVALRCDPISGHVSLFWYQQALGQGPEFLTYFQNEAQLDKSGLPSDRFFAERPEGSVSTLKIQRTQQEDSAVYLCASSLARGRETQYFGPGTRLLVL.

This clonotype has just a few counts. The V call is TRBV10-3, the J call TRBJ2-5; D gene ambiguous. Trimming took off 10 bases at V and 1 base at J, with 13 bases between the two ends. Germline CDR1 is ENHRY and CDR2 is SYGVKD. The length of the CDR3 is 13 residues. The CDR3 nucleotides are TGTGCCACTTTAAATGGCACCCAAGAGACCCAGTACTTC. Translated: CATLNGTQETQYF.

DNA of the CDR3: TGCGCCAGCAGGACCGGGACTAGCGGGACGATGTCTTACAATGAGCAGTTCTTC. Encoded protein: CASRTGTSGTMSYNEQFF. This chain links TRBV5-1 with TRBJ2-1; 13 bases map to TRBD2. The germline V gene has CDR1 SGHRS and CDR2 YFSETQ. V lost 5 bases, J lost 4 bases, and 12 bases stayed unmatched. The CDR3 runs to 18 residues.

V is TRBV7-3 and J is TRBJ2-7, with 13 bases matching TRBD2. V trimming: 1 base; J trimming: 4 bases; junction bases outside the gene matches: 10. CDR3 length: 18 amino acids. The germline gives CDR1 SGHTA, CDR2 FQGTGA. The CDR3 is CASSLKGGLAGPFYEQYF. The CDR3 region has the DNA TGTGCCAGCAGCTTAAAGGGGGGACTAGCGGGGCCATTTTACGAGCAGTACTTC.

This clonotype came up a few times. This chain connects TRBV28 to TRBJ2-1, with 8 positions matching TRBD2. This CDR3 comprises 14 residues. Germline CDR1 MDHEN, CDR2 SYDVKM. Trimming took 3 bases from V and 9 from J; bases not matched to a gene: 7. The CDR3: CASSFQRETIEQFF. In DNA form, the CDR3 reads TGTGCCAGCAGTTTTCAGCGGGAGACCATTGAGCAGTTCTTC.

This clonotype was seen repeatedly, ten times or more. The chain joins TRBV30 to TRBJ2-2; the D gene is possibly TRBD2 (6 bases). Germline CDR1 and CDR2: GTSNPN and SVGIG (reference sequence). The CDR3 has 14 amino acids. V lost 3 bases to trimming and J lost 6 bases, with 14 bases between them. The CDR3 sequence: CAWRRGTDSGELFF. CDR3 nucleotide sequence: TGTGCCTGGAGACGCGGGACCGACTCCGGGGAGCTGTTTTTT.

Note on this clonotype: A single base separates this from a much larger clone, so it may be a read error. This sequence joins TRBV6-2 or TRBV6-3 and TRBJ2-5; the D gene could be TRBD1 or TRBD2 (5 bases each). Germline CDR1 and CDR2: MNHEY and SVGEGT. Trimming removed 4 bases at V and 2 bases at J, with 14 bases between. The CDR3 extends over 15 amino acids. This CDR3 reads CASSCSGTGQETQYF. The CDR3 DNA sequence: TGTGCCAGCAGTTGCTCCGGGACGGGACAAGAGACCCAGTACTTC.

CDR3 in amino acids: CASSFFRGTSGSMGKNIQYF. CDR3 coding DNA: TGTGCCAGCAGTTTTTTTCGGGGGACTAGCGGGAGTATGGGCAAAAACATTCAGTACTTC. V gene TRBV27 combines with J gene TRBJ2-4; 14 bases agree with TRBD2. The CDR3 contains 20 residues. Per the germline V gene, CDR1 is MNHEY and CDR2 is SMNVEV (reference sequence). V gave up 3 bases and J gave up 3 bases; unmatched junction bases: 13.

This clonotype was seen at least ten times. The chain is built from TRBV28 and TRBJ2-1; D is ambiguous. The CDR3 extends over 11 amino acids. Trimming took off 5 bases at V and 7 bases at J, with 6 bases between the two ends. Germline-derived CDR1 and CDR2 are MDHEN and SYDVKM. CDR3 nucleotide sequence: TGTGCCAGCAGTGTCGCGAATGAGCAGTTCTTC. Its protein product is CASSVANEQFF.

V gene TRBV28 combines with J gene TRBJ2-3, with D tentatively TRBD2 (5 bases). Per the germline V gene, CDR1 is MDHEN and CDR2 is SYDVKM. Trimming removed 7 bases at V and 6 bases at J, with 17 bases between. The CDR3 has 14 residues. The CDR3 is CASTSGSMRDTQYF. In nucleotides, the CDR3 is TGTGCCAGCACCTCGGGGTCCATGAGGGATACGCAGTATTTT.

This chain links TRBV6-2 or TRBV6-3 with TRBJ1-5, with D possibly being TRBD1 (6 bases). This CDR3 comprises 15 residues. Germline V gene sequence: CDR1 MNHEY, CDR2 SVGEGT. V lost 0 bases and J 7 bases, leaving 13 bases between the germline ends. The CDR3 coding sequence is TGTGCCAGCAGTTACTCTATAGGGGGGGGACAGCCCCAGCATTTT. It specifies CASSYSIGGGQPQHF.

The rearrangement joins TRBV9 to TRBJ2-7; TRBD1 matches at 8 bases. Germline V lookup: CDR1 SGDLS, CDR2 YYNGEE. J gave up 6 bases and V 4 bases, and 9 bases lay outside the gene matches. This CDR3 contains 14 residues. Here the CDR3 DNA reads TGTGCCAGCAGCCCGAGACAGGGGATCGGCGAGCAGTACTTC. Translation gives CASSPRQGIGEQYF.